This T cell receptor (beta chain) originates from a study of control samples from healthy donors and cancer patients. Here immunoSEQ multiplex PCR was the method, and the copy in TCRdb shows in-frame clones only, minus some. Counted here are 150,000 to 180,000 clones, around 95% occurring once; the ten biggest clones make up about 5.2%. The germline gives CDR1 SGHRS, CDR2 YFSETQ. The CDR3 covers 14 residues. V was pared by 5 bases and J by 1 base, with 3 bases of the junction left unmatched. The V and J genes are TRBV5-1 and TRBJ2-1; 7 bases match TRBD1. What was sequenced was blood. This sequence originates from a man between 40 and 49 years old in good health. The CDR3 loop is CASSPGQSYNEQFF. The CDR3 nucleotides are TGCGCCAGCAGTCCGGGACAGTCCTACAATGAGCAGTTCTTC. The whole variable domain, filled in from reference TRBV5-1 and TRBJ2-1, reads KAGVTQTPRYLIKTRGQQVTLSCSPISGHRSVSWYQQTPGQGLQFLFEYFSETQRNKGNFPGRFSGRQFSNSRSEMNVSTLELGDSALYLCASSPGQSYNEQFFGPGTRLTVL.